A selection of T cell receptor beta chains follows, all from one sample in a study of blood T cell repertoires in COVID-19. TCRdb's table, derived via immunoSEQ multiplex PCR, lists solely in-frame clones and lacks some. The sample carries around 140,000 clones, 85% to 90% recorded once. The sample comprised peripheral blood. These receptors originate from a man aged 45-60 years with active COVID-19. Both conserved end residues are part of each CDR3. A D gene is named only where the DNA matches it firmly. The listing skips clone size in some rows; elsewhere it reads once, few, many or a size class.

clone size	D gene	V gene	J gene	CDR3 DNA	CDR3 protein
.	.	TRBV6-6	TRBJ2-7	TGTGCCAGCAGTTCCACCGGGAACTACGAGCAGTACTTC	CASSSTGNYEQYF
once	.	TRBV3-1/TRBV3-2	TRBJ1-5	TGTGCCAGCAGCCAAGCAGTGGGGCAGGAGATTAGCAATCAGCCCCAGCATTTT	CASSQAVGQEISNQPQHF
.	TRBD1	TRBV18	TRBJ2-1	TGTGCCAGCTCACCTCCACGCAGGGGGCCTAACAATGAGCAGTTCTTC	CASSPPRRGPNNEQFF
once	TRBD2	TRBV12-3/TRBV12-4	TRBJ2-5	TGTGCCAGCTGGACTAGCGGGCAAGAGACCCAGTACTTC	CASWTSGQETQYF
.	.	TRBV2	TRBJ2-3	TGTGCCAGCAGTGGGGGCTATCTAGATACGCAGTATTTT	CASSGGYLDTQYF
once	.	TRBV11-2	TRBJ1-1	TGTGCCAGCAGGCGGGGTGAAGCTTTCTTT	CASRRGEAFF
.	.	TRBV4-1	TRBJ1-1	TGCGCCAGCAGCCTAGGGCAGGGGTATACTGAAGCTTTCTTT	CASSLGQGYTEAFF
.	.	TRBV11-2	TRBJ2-1	TGTGCCAGCAGCTTAGGGCTCGGGGTGCTGAACAATGAGCAGTTCTTC	CASSLGLGVLNNEQFF
.	.	TRBV29-1	TRBJ1-1	TGCAGCGGTCACGGGGGGGGGAACACTGAAGCTTTCTTT	CSGHGGGNTEAFF
once	.	TRBV19	TRBJ1-5	TGTGCCAGTAGTGCCGGGACACATTATAGCAATCAGCCCCAGCATTTT	CASSAGTHYSNQPQHF
.	.	TRBV6-5	TRBJ1-2	TGTGCCAGCACCAACCCGGGGTTGGACTATGGCTACACCTTC	CASTNPGLDYGYTF
.	.	TRBV5-5	TRBJ1-5	TGTGCCAGCAGCTCGTCAGGTACCTTCAATCAGCCCCAGCATTTT	CASSSSGTFNQPQHF
once	TRBD1	TRBV6-5	TRBJ2-5	TGTGCCAGCAGCCGGGGACAGAAAGAGACCCAGTACTTC	CASSRGQKETQYF
.	TRBD1	TRBV11-2	TRBJ1-2	TGTGCCAGCAGCTGGGGACAGGGGGGCGGCTACACCTTC	CASSWGQGGGYTF
.	.	TRBV5-1	TRBJ2-7	TGCGCCAGCAGCTTGTCGGAGGGCACCTACGAGCAGTACTTC	CASSLSEGTYEQYF
.	.	TRBV3-1/TRBV3-2	TRBJ2-1	TGTGCCAGCAGCCCGGAGGGACAGAGGGGGAATGAGCAGTTCTTC	CASSPEGQRGNEQFF
once	.	TRBV7-9	TRBJ2-3	TGTGCCAGCAGCTTATTAGAGGCGGATACGCAGTATTTT	CASSLLEADTQYF